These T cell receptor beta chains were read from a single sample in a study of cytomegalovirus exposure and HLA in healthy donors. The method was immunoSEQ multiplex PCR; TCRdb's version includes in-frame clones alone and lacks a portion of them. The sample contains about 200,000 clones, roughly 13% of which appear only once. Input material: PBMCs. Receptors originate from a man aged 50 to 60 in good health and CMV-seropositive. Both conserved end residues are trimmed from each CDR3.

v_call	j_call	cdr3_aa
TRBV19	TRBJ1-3	ATGLGGSGNTIY
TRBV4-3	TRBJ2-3	ASSQDSTTDTQY
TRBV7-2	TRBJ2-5	ASKNDRGQWETQY
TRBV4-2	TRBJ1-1	ASSQVGQLNTEAF
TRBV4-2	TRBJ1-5	ASSQVGTGDQPQH
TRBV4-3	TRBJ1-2	ASSPESRGHGYT
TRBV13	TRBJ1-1	ASSKRDRSILGTEAF
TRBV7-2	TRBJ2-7	ASSQGVEWRGAYYEQY
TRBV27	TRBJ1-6	ASSLSGLIMSSYNSPLH
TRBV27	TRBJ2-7	ASSLGTGSYEQY
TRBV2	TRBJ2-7	ASTFRGKTYEQY
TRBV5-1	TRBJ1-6	ASRTGDSPLH
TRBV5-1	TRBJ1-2	ASSSWTGGDSNGYT
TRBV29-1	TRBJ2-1	SVEDRRVQF
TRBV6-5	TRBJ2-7	ASWGGLLRGQY
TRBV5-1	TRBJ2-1	ASSSGLLAGFYNEQF
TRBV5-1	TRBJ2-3	ASSPTVNTDTQY
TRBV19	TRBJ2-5	ASGQAGETQY
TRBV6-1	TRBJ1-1	ASSDRGANEAF
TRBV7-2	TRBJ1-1	ASSFGITEAF
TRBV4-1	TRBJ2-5	ASSQDRVSGETQY